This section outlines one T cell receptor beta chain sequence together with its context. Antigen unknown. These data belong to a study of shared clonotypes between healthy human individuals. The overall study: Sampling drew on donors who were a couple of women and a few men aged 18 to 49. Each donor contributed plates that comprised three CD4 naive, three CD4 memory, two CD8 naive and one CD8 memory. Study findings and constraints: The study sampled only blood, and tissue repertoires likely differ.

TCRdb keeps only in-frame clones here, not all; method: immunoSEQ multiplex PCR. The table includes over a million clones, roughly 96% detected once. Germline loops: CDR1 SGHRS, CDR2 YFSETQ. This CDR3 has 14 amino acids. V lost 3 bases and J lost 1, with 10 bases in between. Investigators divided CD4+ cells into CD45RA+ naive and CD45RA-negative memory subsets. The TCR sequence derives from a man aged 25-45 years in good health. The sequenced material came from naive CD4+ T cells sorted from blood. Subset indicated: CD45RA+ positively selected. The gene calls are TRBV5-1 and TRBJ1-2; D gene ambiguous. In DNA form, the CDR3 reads TGCGCCAGCAGCTCCGCCGAAGGTAACTATGGCTACACCTTC. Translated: CASSSAEGNYGYTF.